This is a list of T cell receptor beta chains from one sample in a study of blood T cell repertoires in COVID-19. Method: immunoSEQ multiplex PCR; TCRdb's copy keeps in-frame clones and lacks some. The table lists about 280,000 clones, approximately 83% of them singletons. The specimen sequenced was peripheral blood. The receptors were gathered from a woman in her 70s with acute or convalescent COVID-19. Both conserved end residues are trimmed from each CDR3.

>TRBJ1-2|TRBV9
ASSPDGTAYYGYT
>TRBJ2-5|TRBV21-1
ASSRGREYSQETQY
>TRBJ1-1|TRBV9
ASSPRTGATMNTEAF
>TRBJ2-7|TRBV3-1/TRBV3-2
ASSPHSGGAHEQY
>TRBJ1-1|TRBV18
ASSPPPGQGAAF
>TRBJ1-1|TRBV3-1/TRBV3-2
ASSPPGLTEAF
>TRBJ2-3|TRBV6-2/TRBV6-3
ASSFSGAADTQY
>TRBJ1-2|TRBV29-1
SAGTDYYGYT
>TRBJ2-1|TRBV19
ASRPAAAYNEQF
>TRBJ2-7|TRBV6-2/TRBV6-3
ASSYSWTPEQY
>TRBJ2-3|TRBV7-9
ASSRTSGGSDTQY
>TRBJ2-6|TRBV5-1
ASSRGSGANVLT
>TRBJ2-1|TRBV18
ASSPILAGGHEQF
>TRBJ2-5|TRBV7-8
ASSPFRETQY